Presented here are 4 T cell receptor beta chains from one specimen sequenced in a study of PD-L1 blockade in urothelial cancer. Measured with immunoSEQ multiplex PCR; TCRdb has only the in-frame clones, and not every one. The sample carries some 71,000 clones, roughly nine tenths recorded once. Sample: PBMCs, taken around atezolizumab (anti-PD-L1) treatment. These receptors were taken from a man aged 60 to 75 with urothelial cancer.

The genes are TRBV19 and TRBJ1-5; D is uncertain. Looked up from germline, CDR1 is LNHDA and CDR2 is SQIVND (reference sequence). V lost 5 bases, J lost 0 bases, and 5 bases lay in between. The CDR3 totals 13 residues. The CDR3 nucleotides are TGTGCCAGTAGTGTGAGTAGCAATCAGCCCCAGCATTTT. Residues: CASSVSSNQPQHF.

The rearrangement links TRBV7-2 to TRBJ2-7; weak D call: TRBD2 (6 bases). The length of the CDR3 is 16 residues. Germline assignment: CDR1 SGHTA and CDR2 FQGNSA. V dropped 3 bases and J dropped 7 bases, with 22 bases sitting between them. CDR3 loop: CASSLAGGGNLGEQYF. DNA of the CDR3: TGTGCCAGCAGCTTGGCGGGTGGCGGGAATTTGGGAGAGCAGTACTTC. Combining the CDR3 with reference TRBV7-2 and TRBJ2-7 gives the whole variable domain GAGVSQSPSNKVTEKGKDVELRCDPISGHTALYWYRQSLGQGLEFLIYFQGNSAPDKSGLPSDRFSAERTGGSVSTLTIQRTQQEDSAVYLCASSLAGGGNLGEQYFGPGTRLTVT.

The J gene is TRBJ1-1, the V gene TRBV4-1, with TRBD1 identical over 7 bases. The CDR3 contains 18 residues. Germline loops: CDR1 MGHRA, CDR2 YSYEKL. V was pared by 0 bases and J by 3 bases, with 13 bases of the junction left unmatched. In nucleotides, the CDR3 is TGCGCCAGCAGCCAAGATCCGTTATCGACAGGGTGGTACACTGAAGCTTTCTTT. Its protein product is CASSQDPLSTGWYTEAFF.

J is TRBJ2-7 and V is TRBV7-2; 9 nucleotides match TRBD1. The junction had 11 bases not matched to a gene; V was cut back by 1 base and J by 4 bases. Germline V lookup: CDR1 SGHTA, CDR2 FQGNSA. This CDR3 has 17 amino acids. CDR3 sequence (DNA): TGTGCCAGCAGCTTAGGGGGACAGGGAGGTCTCGGGTACGAGCAGTACTTC. It translates to CASSLGGQGGLGYEQYF.